The source of this T cell receptor beta chain is a study of blood T cell repertoires in COVID-19. In Seattle, patients joined the study during active infection and were tracked longitudinally. Using immunoSEQ multiplex PCR, the repertoire was profiled, and TCRdb retains in-frame clones only, with some absent. Here the sample spans 150,000 to 200,000 clones, 75% to 85% being singletons. The CDR3 length is 15 residues. Germline V gives CDR1 ENHRY, CDR2 SYGVKD. V was shortened by 0 bases and J by 6 bases, with 14 bases between the two germline ends. Sequencing was carried out using peripheral blood. This sequence originates from a woman between 40 and 55 years old with COVID-19, enrolled during active disease. The V gene is TRBV10-3, the J gene TRBJ1-2; no firm D call. CDR3 amino acids: CAISESIRDRDGYTF. The CDR3 bases are TGTGCCATCAGTGAGTCTATTCGGGATAGGGATGGCTACACCTTC.